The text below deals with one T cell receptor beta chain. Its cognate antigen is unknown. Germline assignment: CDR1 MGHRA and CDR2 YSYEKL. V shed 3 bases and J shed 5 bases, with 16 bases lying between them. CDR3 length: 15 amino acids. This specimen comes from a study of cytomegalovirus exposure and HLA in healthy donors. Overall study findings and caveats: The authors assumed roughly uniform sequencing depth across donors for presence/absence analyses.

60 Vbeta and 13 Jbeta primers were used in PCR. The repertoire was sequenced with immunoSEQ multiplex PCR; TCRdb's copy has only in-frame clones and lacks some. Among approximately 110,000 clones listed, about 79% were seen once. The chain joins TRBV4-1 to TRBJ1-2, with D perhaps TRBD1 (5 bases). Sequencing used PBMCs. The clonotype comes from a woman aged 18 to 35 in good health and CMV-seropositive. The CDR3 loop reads CASSQVTANLYGYTF. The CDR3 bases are TGCGCCAGCAGCCAGGTGACAGCGAATTTGTATGGCTACACCTTC.